The text below deals with one T cell receptor (beta chain). Its target is not known. After isolation, RNA underwent reverse transcription to generate cDNA as the sequencing template. Profiled with immunoSEQ multiplex PCR; TCRdb holds only in-frame clones, not every one. The sample gives approximately 98,000 clones, 59% of which show up once; approximately 22% is in the top ten. The record originates from a study of CD8+ T cells in alopecia areata. The study, taken as a whole, reports: Normal scalp had lower clonality than lesional scalp, with alopecia totalis/universalis lesions showing this most strongly. Researchers reported that TCR sharing among patients proved less clear than in mice, possibly HLA-linked.

The CDR3 contains 14 residues. V dropped 7 bases and J dropped 0; count of bases not matched to a gene: 6. The V gene's germline CDR1 is LGHNA and CDR2 YNFKEQ. The sequencing sample was made of CD8+ T cells sorted from blood. The receptor's source is a human donor in good health. V gene TRBV4-2 combines with J gene TRBJ2-7, with 7 bases identical to TRBD2. CDR3 in amino acids: CASTLRGSSYEQYF. CDR3 nucleotide sequence: TGTGCCAGCACGTTGCGGGGGAGCTCCTACGAGCAGTACTTC.